This record looks at one T cell receptor (beta chain) sequence and its context. CDR3 length equals 11 residues. Trimming took 6 bases from V and 8 from J, leaving 7 bases between them. This record belongs to a study of blood T cell repertoires in COVID-19. Study context: Samples taken during acute and convalescent COVID-19 were collected in the United States, Italy and Spain. Sample material is recorded as cDNA or gDNA derived from T cells, B-cell-depleted T cells, or PBMCs.

The Seattle patients joined while their infection was active and were tracked longitudinally afterward. In the authors' methods: Estimated nucleated cell counts came from reference gene primer amplification. Clones were read by immunoSEQ multiplex PCR, and TCRdb kept only the in-frame ones, dropping some. That table gives V, J and clone size, and the DNA gave D and trimming. The repertoire consists of 250,000 to 350,000 clones, with approximately 84% occurring once and the leading ten covering more than 1.2%. The material sequenced was peripheral blood. This TCR derives from a human donor with COVID-19, enrolled during active disease. The donor label of this sample is uncertain. The rearrangement uses TRBV12-3 or TRBV12-4 and TRBJ2-2; D uncertain. The CDR3 DNA sequence: TGTGCCAGCAGCCGAACAGGGGAGCTGTTTTTT. Its translation is CASSRTGELFF.